Below, one TCR beta chain is given with its context. Via MiXCR, TCRdb re-called the 5' RACE reads, giving one row per CDR3 protein. This sample has about 84,000 distinct CDR3 sequences, with about a tenth found just once. The data derive from a study of neurological immune-mediated disorders. Germline assignment: CDR1 SNHLY and CDR2 FYNNEI. The CDR3 is made up of 15 amino acids. Deletions cut 10 bases from V and 4 bases from J, with 22 bases between. The sequence was collected from a man in his forties in good health. The J gene is TRBJ2-5, the V gene TRBV2; TRBD1 is a possible D gene (5 bases). Sequencing was performed on PBMCs. The CDR3 protein is CANSLSGAPAETQYF. The CDR3 nucleotides read TGTGCCAACAGCTTATCTGGGGCCCCGGCAGAGACCCAGTACTTC.